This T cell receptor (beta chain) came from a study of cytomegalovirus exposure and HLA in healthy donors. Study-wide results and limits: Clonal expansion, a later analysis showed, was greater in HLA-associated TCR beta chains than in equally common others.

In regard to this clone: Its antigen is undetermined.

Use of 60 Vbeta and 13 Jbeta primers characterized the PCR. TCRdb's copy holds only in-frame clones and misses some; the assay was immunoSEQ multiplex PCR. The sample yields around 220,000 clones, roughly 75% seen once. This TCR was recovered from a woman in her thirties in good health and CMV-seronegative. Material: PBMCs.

Here the CDR3 reads CASSESRANTGELFF. The DNA of the CDR3 is TGTGCCAGCAGTGAATCCAGGGCGAACACCGGGGAGCTGTTTTTT. The chain uses TRBV6-1 and TRBJ2-2; D is possibly TRBD1 (5 bases). Trimming pared 2 bases from V and 0 bases from J, leaving 7 bases between. Per germline, CDR1 MNHNS and CDR2 SASEGT. The CDR3 loop spans 15 amino acids.